These T cell receptor beta chains were read from a single sample in a study of chemoradiotherapy in HPV16-positive cancers. TCRdb keeps only in-frame clones here, not all; method: immunoSEQ multiplex PCR. The table records about 17,000 clones, about 90% of them present only once. Specimen: blood, collected from a patient who underwent chemoradiotherapy. These receptors were obtained from a human donor with HPV-associated anogenital cancer. Both conserved end residues are part of each CDR3. The order of the fields is clone size, CDR3 length, V gene, J gene, D gene, CDR3 DNA, CDR3 protein. A D gene is named only where the DNA matches it firmly. Clone size appears in some rows only: once, few, many, or a class for an expanded clone.

.	15	TRBV27	TRBJ1-5	TRBD1	TGTGCCAGCAGGCTACAGGGGGCTGGAAATCAGCCCCAGCATTTT	CASRLQGAGNQPQHF
.	12	TRBV11-2	TRBJ2-7	.	TGTGCCAGCAGCTTAGATCGTCCCGAGCAGTACTTC	CASSLDRPEQYF
.	15	TRBV27	TRBJ1-5	.	TGTGCCAGCAGTCCCCTGGGAGGGAGAAATCAGCCCCAGCATTTT	CASSPLGGRNQPQHF
.	15	TRBV5-6	TRBJ2-4	.	TGTGCCAGCAGCTTGCGGGGAACAGGGTCGGGCATTCAGTACTTC	CASSLRGTGSGIQYF
.	15	TRBV9	TRBJ2-3	TRBD1	TGTGCCAGCAGCGTAGGCGGGACAGGTTGGGATACGCAGTATTTT	CASSVGGTGWDTQYF
once	16	TRBV5-1	TRBJ1-3	.	TGCGCCAGCAGCTTGGTTGGCTTGGACTCTGGAAACACCATATATTTT	CASSLVGLDSGNTIYF
.	15	TRBV4-1	TRBJ1-3	.	TGCGCCAGCAGCCAAGATCGGGGCACTGGAAACACCATATATTTT	CASSQDRGTGNTIYF
.	15	TRBV28	TRBJ1-3	.	TGTGCCAGCAGTTTATTCGGGGGTGCGGGAAACACCATATATTTT	CASSLFGGAGNTIYF
.	12	TRBV19	TRBJ2-1	.	TGTGCCAGTAGAAGAGACCGGGACCAGGAGTTCTTC	CASRRDRDQEFF
few	14	TRBV4-1	TRBJ1-6	TRBD1	TGCGCCAGCAGCCGGACAGGACTTAATTCACCCCTCCACTTT	CASSRTGLNSPLHF